The 22 T cell receptor beta chains below were found in one sample sequenced in a study of siplizumab effects on memory and regulatory T cells. The assay was immunoSEQ multiplex PCR, and TCRdb's table has in-frame clones only and misses some. This table holds about 87,000 clones, 85% to 90% found once. The sequenced material came from CD4+ T cells sorted from blood. The receptors stem from a human donor in good health.

The rearrangement links TRBV30 to TRBJ1-3; perhaps TRBD1 as D (6 bases). The germline V gene encodes CDR1 GTSNPN and CDR2 SVGIG (reference sequence). Trimming cost V 1 base and J 3 bases, with 10 bases left between them. The length of the CDR3 is 14 residues. The CDR3 loop reads CAWSAGGVGNTIYF. The CDR3 DNA follows: TGTGCCTGGAGTGCTGGGGGCGTTGGAAACACCATATATTTT.

The rearrangement joins TRBV5-1 to TRBJ2-1, with TRBD1 identical over 9 bases. The CDR3 length is 14 residues. Germline loops: CDR1 SGHRS, CDR2 YFSETQ. Trimming cost V 4 bases and J 9 bases; bases outside gene matches: 8. The CDR3 sequence: CASSPGTGFFEQFF. The DNA of the CDR3 is TGCGCCAGCAGCCCCGGGACAGGGTTTTTTGAGCAGTTCTTC.

This clone was counted only a few times. This chain connects TRBV18 to TRBJ2-1; 8 nucleotides align to TRBD2. This CDR3 has 15 residues. Germline V CDR1 and CDR2: KGHSH, LQKENI. J lost 9 bases, V lost 1 base, and 8 bases had no gene match. CDR3 loop: CASSPRGTSSSEQFF. CDR3 nucleotides: TGTGCCAGCTCACCACGAGGGACTAGTTCCTCTGAGCAGTTCTTC.

CDR3 sequence reads: CASINRGPDTQYF. DNA of the CDR3: TGTGCCAGCATAAACAGGGGGCCAGATACGCAGTATTTT. This chain links TRBV28 with TRBJ2-3, with 9 bases identical to TRBD1. Germline V gene data show CDR1 as MDHEN and CDR2 as SYDVKM. CDR3 length: 13 residues. Germline trimming cut 7 bases from V and 4 bases from J; bases unmatched to any gene: 3.

The rearrangement uses TRBV19 and TRBJ2-5; 9 positions agree with TRBD1. With V trimmed by 6 bases and J by 4 bases, 9 bases remained unmatched. This CDR3 region has 15 residues. Germline V gene lookup returns CDR1 LNHDA and CDR2 SQIVND (reference sequence). CDR3 sequence (DNA): TGTGCCAGTAGGAAAGGACAGGGGAATAGAGAGACCCAGTACTTC. This encodes CASRKGQGNRETQYF.

The chain carries TRBV14 and TRBJ2-7; 7 nucleotides match TRBD1. The junction had 5 bases not matched to a gene; V was cut back by 4 bases and J by 2 bases. The CDR3 covers 14 residues. CDR1 is SGHDN, CDR2 FVKESK, per germline. As DNA, the CDR3 is TGTGCCAGCAGCCCCTGGACAGGACCCTACGAGCAGTACTTC. The encoded protein is CASSPWTGPYEQYF.

The chain combines TRBV4-1 with TRBJ2-7; TRBD2 is a possible D gene (6 bases). Germline V CDR1 and CDR2: MGHRA, YSYEKL. V lost 1 base and J 3 bases, leaving 13 bases between the germline ends. CDR3 length: 15 residues. As DNA, the CDR3 is TGCGCCAGCAGCCAAGGCCTCTTCGGGGGCTACGAGCAGTACTTC. Translating it yields CASSQGLFGGYEQYF.

CDR3 sequence (DNA): TGTGCCAGCAGTTCTGGACTCGTAGGGGAGCAGTACTTC. It encodes CASSSGLVGEQYF. The chain is built from TRBV6-5 and TRBJ2-7, with D possibly being TRBD2 (5 bases). Germline lookup yields CDR1 MNHEY and CDR2 SVGAGI. V dropped 4 bases and J dropped 7 bases, with 14 bases sitting between them. This CDR3 region has 13 residues.

V usage is TRBV6-1 and J usage is TRBJ1-2; tentatively, D is TRBD1 (5 bases). Germline CDR1 and CDR2: MNHNS and SASEGT. The CDR3 has 13 amino acids. The V gene lost 7 bases and the J gene lost 5 bases, with 14 bases spanning the gap. The CDR3, as DNA: TGTGCCAGCATTCCGGAAGGGGTTTATGGCTACACCTTC. Its protein is CASIPEGVYGYTF.

This clone appeared a few times. The chain has TRBV30 and TRBJ1-5; D remains unclear. The germline CDR1 and CDR2 sequences are GTSNPN and SVGIG (reference sequence). The V and J ends lost 0 bases and 1 base respectively, with 7 bases between them. This CDR3 spans 14 amino acids. The CDR3 bases are TGTGCCTGGAGTGTACCCGAAAGCAATCAGCCCCAGCATTTT. Protein product: CAWSVPESNQPQHF.

The gene calls are TRBV4-1 and TRBJ2-2, with 8 positions matching TRBD1. The CDR3 length is 18 residues. The junction had 12 bases not matched to a gene; V was cut back by 0 bases and J by 6 bases. Germline V gene sequence: CDR1 MGHRA, CDR2 YSYEKL. In nucleotides, the CDR3 is TGCGCCAGCAGCCAAGATCACCGAGACAGGGGACGTTCCGGGGAGCTGTTTTTT. As protein: CASSQDHRDRGRSGELFF.

This chain links TRBV10-3 with TRBJ2-3, with a possible D match to TRBD1 (5 bases). The CDR3 is 15 residues long. Germline-derived CDR1 and CDR2 are ENHRY and SYGVKD. Trimming removed 5 bases at V and 2 bases at J, with 14 bases between. Here the CDR3 reads CAISLQGPVTDTQYF. The CDR3 region has the DNA TGTGCCATCAGTCTTCAGGGCCCTGTCACAGATACGCAGTATTTT.

The chain has TRBV7-6 and TRBJ1-3, with D hard to call. In germline, CDR1 is SGHVS, CDR2 FNYEAQ. The CDR3 runs to 15 residues. V was cut by 2 bases and J by 3 bases, with 11 bases left in between. The CDR3 loop is CASSLSRLDGNTIYF. CDR3 DNA sequence: TGTGCCAGCAGCTTAAGTCGGCTTGATGGAAACACCATATATTTT.

V is TRBV7-2 and J is TRBJ1-5; possibly TRBD1 for D (6 bases). Germline CDR1 is SGHTA and CDR2 is FQGNSA. The V end was cut by 2 bases, the J end by 4 bases, with 12 bases between. The CDR3 spans 15 residues. The CDR3 nucleotides are TGTGCCAGCAGCTTAAGAGGACAGCCTAATCAGCCCCAGCATTTT. As protein: CASSLRGQPNQPQHF.

As for this clone: The junction departs from germline at one end; a sequencing error may be responsible. Other nucleotide sequences in the sample specify the same CDR3. The rearrangement uses TRBV6-5 and TRBJ2-5; 7 nucleotides agree with TRBD2. Germline CDR1 is MNHEY and CDR2 is SVGAGI. CDR3 length equals 14 residues. The CDR3 loop reads CASRSSGYQETQYF. The DNA for the CDR3 is TGTGCCAGCAGATCTAGCGGATACCAGGAGACCCAGTACTTC.

The chain joins TRBV9 to TRBJ2-3; a weak D match, TRBD2 (5 bases). The CDR3 has 15 residues. Trimming removed 0 bases at V and 7 bases at J, with 15 bases between. Germline CDR1 and CDR2: SGDLS and YYNGEE. CDR3 nucleotide sequence: TGTGCCAGCAGCGTAGGGGCGGCCGAGGGAAATACGCAGTATTTT. It translates to CASSVGAAEGNTQYF. The full variable domain, in which reference TRBV9 and TRBJ2-3 provide the parts outside the CDR3, is DSGVTQTPKHLITATGQRVTLRCSPRSGDLSVYWYQQSLDQGLQFLIQYYNGEERAKGNILERFSAQQFPDLHSELNLSSLELGDSALYFCASSVGAAEGNTQYFGPGTRLTVL.

The chain has TRBV5-1 and TRBJ1-5, with D unresolved. The germline CDR1 and CDR2 sequences are SGHRS and YFSETQ. The CDR3 loop spans 14 amino acids. The V and J ends lost 0 bases and 3 bases respectively, with 7 bases between them. This CDR3 is CASSLDLVNQPQHF. CDR3 DNA sequence: TGCGCCAGCAGCTTGGATCTAGTCAATCAGCCCCAGCATTTT.

The chain is built from TRBV9 and TRBJ1-1; D possibly corresponds to TRBD1 (6 bases). This CDR3 contains 16 residues. Trimming left V 3 bases short and J 2 bases short, with 17 bases between. CDR1 and CDR2 from the germline V gene are SGDLS and YYNGEE. The CDR3 DNA reads TGTGCCAGCAGCGCTCGAGGACAGCCACCAAACACTGAAGCTTTCTTT. It is translated as CASSARGQPPNTEAFF.

The chain joins TRBV4-2 to TRBJ2-5; 7 bases match TRBD1. V shed 4 bases, J shed 2 bases, and the junction held 7 bases outside the gene matches. The length of the CDR3 is 15 residues. Germline V CDR1 and CDR2: LGHNA, YNFKEQ. The CDR3 coding sequence is TGTGCCAGCAGCCCGAGAAGGGGGCCACAAGAGACCCAGTACTTC. It specifies CASSPRRGPQETQYF.

The CDR3 coding sequence is TGTGCCAGCAGTAATCCGGGACAGGGGATCTTGGGCTACACCTTC. It codes for CASSNPGQGILGYTF. This rearrangement joins TRBV6-1 to TRBJ1-2, with 10 bases matching TRBD1. The V gene end was trimmed by 5 bases and the J gene end by 8 bases; junction bases not matched to a gene: 11. Germline-derived CDR1 and CDR2 are MNHNS and SASEGT. The CDR3 length is 15 residues.

The chain carries TRBV29-1 and TRBJ2-5; maybe TRBD2 (6 bases). The germline V and J ends were trimmed by 4 bases and 3 bases, with 15 bases remaining between them. Looked up from germline, CDR1 is SQVTM and CDR2 is ANQGSEA. CDR3 length: 14 residues. The CDR3, as DNA: TGCAGCGTTGGGGCCCGCCGGGGGAAAGAGACCCAGTACTTC. It specifies CSVGARRGKETQYF.

The chain combines TRBV15 with TRBJ2-3; 13 bases fit TRBD2. The CDR3 is made up of 17 amino acids. Per germline, CDR1 LNHNV and CDR2 YYDKDF (reference sequence). Germline trimming cut 3 bases from V and 4 bases from J; bases unmatched to any gene: 7. For the CDR3, the DNA is TGTGCCACCAGCAGGCTTATAGGACTAGCGGGAGCAGATACGCAGTATTTT. Protein sequence: CATSRLIGLAGADTQYF.